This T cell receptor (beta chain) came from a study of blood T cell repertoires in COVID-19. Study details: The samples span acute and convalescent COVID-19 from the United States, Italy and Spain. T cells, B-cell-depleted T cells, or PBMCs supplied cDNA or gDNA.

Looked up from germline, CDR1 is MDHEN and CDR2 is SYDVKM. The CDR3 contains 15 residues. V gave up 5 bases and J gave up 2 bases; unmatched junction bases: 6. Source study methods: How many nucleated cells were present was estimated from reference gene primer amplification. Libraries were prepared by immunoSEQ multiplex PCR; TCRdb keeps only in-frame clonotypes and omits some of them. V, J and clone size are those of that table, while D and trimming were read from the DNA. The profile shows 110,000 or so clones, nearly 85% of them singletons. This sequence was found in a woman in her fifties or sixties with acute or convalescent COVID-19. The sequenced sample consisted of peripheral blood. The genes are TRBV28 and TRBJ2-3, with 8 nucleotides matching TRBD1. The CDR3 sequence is CASSPDRGYTDTQYF. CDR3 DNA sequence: TGTGCCAGCAGTCCCGACAGGGGATACACAGATACGCAGTATTTT.